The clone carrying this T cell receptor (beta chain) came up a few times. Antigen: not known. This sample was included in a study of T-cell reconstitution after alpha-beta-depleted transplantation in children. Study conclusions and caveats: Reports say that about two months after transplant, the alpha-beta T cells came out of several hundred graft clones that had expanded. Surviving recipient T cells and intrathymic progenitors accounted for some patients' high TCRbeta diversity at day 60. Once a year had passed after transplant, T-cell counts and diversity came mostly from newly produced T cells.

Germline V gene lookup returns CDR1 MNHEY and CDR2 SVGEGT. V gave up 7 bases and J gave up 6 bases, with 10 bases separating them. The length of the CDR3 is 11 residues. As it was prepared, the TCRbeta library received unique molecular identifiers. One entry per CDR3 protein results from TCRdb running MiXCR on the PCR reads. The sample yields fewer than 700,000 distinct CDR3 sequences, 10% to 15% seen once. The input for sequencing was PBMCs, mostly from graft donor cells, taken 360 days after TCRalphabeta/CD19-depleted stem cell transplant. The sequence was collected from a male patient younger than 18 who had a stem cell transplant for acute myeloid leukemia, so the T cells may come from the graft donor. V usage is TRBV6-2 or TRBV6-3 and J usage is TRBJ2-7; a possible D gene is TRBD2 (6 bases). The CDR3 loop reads CASTHGGEQYF. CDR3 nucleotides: TGTGCCAGCACCCACGGGGGCGAGCAGTACTTC.